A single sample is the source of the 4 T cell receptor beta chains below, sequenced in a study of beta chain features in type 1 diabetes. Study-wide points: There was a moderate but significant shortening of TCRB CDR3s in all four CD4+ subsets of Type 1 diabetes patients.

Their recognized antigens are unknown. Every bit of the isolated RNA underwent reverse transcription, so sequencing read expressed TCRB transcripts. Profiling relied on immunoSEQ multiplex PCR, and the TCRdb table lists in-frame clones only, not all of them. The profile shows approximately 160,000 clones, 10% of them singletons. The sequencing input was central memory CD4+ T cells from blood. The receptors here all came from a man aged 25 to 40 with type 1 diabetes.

The CDR3 sequence is CSAREGYTF. The CDR3 DNA follows: TGCAGTGCTAGGGAGGGCTACACCTTC. The chain uses TRBV20-1 and TRBJ1-2; D is unresolved. V lost 3 bases and J 8 bases, leaving 4 bases between the germline ends. The germline CDR1 and CDR2 sequences are DFQATT and SNEGSKA (reference sequence). The CDR3 has 9 amino acids.

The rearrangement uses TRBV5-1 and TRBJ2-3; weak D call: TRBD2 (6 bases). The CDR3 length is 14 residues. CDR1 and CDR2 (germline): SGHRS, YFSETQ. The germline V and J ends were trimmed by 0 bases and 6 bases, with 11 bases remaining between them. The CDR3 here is CASSLGNAGDTQYF. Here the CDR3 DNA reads TGCGCCAGCAGCTTGGGGAACGCGGGGGATACGCAGTATTTT.

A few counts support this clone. The DNA for the CDR3 is TGTGCCTGGAGTCGACTAGCGGGAGGGCCCGGGGAGCAGTTCTTC. Protein: CAWSRLAGGPGEQFF. V gene TRBV30 combines with J gene TRBJ2-1; TRBD2 aligns across 14 bases. The length of the CDR3 is 15 residues. The germline gives CDR1 GTSNPN, CDR2 SVGIG (reference sequence). Trimming removed 2 bases from V and 10 bases from J; junction bases left unmatched: 7.

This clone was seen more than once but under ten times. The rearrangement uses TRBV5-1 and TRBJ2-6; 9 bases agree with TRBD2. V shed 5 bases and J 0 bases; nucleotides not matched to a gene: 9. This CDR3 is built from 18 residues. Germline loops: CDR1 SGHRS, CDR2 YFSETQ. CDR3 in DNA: TGCGCCAGCAGGCTCGCGGGAGGGTCTGTCTCTGGGGCCAACGTCCTGACTTTC. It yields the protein CASRLAGGSVSGANVLTF. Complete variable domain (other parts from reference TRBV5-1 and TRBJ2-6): KAGVTQTPRYLIKTRGQQVTLSCSPISGHRSVSWYQQTPGQGLQFLFEYFSETQRNKGNFPGRFSGRQFSNSRSEMNVSTLELGDSALYLCASRLAGGSVSGANVLTFGAGSRLTVL.